The 6 T cell receptor beta chains below were found in one sample sequenced in a study of blood T cells in healthy people across ages. Sample-barcoded 5' priming and a J-beta primer mix drove a second PCR of roughly 6 to 12 cycles. In TCRdb, the 5' RACE reads were re-called with MiXCR into one record per CDR3 protein. The table has 1,500,000 or so distinct CDR3 sequences, about 42% seen once. Specimen: blood. The receptors here all came from a woman under 30 in good health.

The chain carries TRBV24-1 and TRBJ2-7; the match to TRBD2 covers 9 bases. From germline, CDR1 is KGHDR and CDR2 SFDVKD. J lost 7 bases, V lost 7 bases, and 16 bases had no gene match. The length of the CDR3 is 16 residues. In DNA, the CDR3 is TGTGCCACCAGCCCGAAGGTGAGCGGGAGGTACAATGAGCAGTACTTC. Its translation: CATSPKVSGRYNEQYF.

The V gene is TRBV20-1, the J gene TRBJ1-4, with D perhaps matching TRBD1 (5 bases). This CDR3 has 11 residues. CDR1 and CDR2 from the germline V gene are DFQATT and SNEGSKA (reference sequence). The CDR3 DNA follows: TGCAGCGGGGGGTCGGGTGAAAAACTGTTTTTT. Protein: CSGGSGEKLFF.

The CDR3 loop is CASSLDLTPQYNEQFF. The CDR3 nucleotides read TGTGCCAGCAGCTTAGATCTGACCCCCCAATACAATGAGCAGTTCTTC. The chain employs TRBV11-2 and TRBJ2-1; no clear D gene. With 0 bases removed from V and 4 bases from J, the gap between germline ends came to 13 bases. CDR3 length: 16 residues. Germline V gene data show CDR1 as SGHAT and CDR2 as FQNNGV.

This chain connects TRBV16 to TRBJ1-1, with D tentatively TRBD1 (5 bases). The CDR3 has 15 amino acids. Trimming took 3 bases from V and 6 from J, leaving 17 bases between them. Germline lookup yields CDR1 KGHSY and CDR2 FQNENV. DNA of the CDR3: TGTGCCAGCAGCCAGACAGTGACTAAACTCTCTGAAGCTTTCTTT. Residues: CASSQTVTKLSEAFF.

This chain joins TRBV11-3 and TRBJ2-2, with 13 positions matching TRBD2. The germline V gene encodes CDR1 SGHNT and CDR2 YENEEA. V was pared by 5 bases and J by 4 bases, with 13 bases of the junction left unmatched. The CDR3 consists of 19 residues. The CDR3 region is CASSRSPSWTSGSTGELFF. The CDR3 DNA is TGTGCCAGCAGCCGTAGTCCCAGTTGGACTAGCGGGAGCACCGGGGAGCTGTTTTTT.

This clonotype was observed a few times. This chain joins TRBV27 and TRBJ2-5; D call uncertain. The germline gives CDR1 MNHEY, CDR2 SMNVEV (reference sequence). The CDR3 runs to 15 residues. Trimming stripped 5 bases from V and 5 bases from J, with 18 bases between. CDR3 bases: TGTGCCAGCAGTGCCCTTTTAGATGGTGTGGAGACCCAGTACTTC. This codes for CASSALLDGVETQYF.